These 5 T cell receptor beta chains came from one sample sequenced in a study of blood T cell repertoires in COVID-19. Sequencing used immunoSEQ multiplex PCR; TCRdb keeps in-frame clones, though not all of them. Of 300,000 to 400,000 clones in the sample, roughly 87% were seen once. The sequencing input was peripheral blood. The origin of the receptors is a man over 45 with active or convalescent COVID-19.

CDR3 amino acids: CASSLTNAYEQYF. CDR3 DNA sequence: TGTGCCAGCAGTTTGACAAACGCCTACGAGCAGTACTTC. The chain combines TRBV12-3 or TRBV12-4 with TRBJ2-7; no clear D. The germline V and J ends were trimmed by 3 bases and 2 bases, with 8 bases remaining between them. The CDR3 runs to 13 residues.

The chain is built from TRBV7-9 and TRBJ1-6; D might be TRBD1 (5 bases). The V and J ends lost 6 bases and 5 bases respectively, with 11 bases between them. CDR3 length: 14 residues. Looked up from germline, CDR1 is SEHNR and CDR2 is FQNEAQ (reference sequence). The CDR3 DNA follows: TGTGCCAGCAGGCTGGGACTGGATAATTCACCCCTCCACTTT. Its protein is CASRLGLDNSPLHF.

The DNA for the CDR3 is TGTGCCTGGCAGGGATCCTACGAGCAGTACTTC. This sequence encodes CAWQGSYEQYF. The chain combines TRBV30 with TRBJ2-7; D possibly corresponds to TRBD1 (5 bases). This CDR3 region has 11 residues. From germline, CDR1 is GTSNPN and CDR2 SVGIG (reference sequence). Between the trimmed V and J ends, which lost 5 bases and 1 base, there was a span of 6 bases.

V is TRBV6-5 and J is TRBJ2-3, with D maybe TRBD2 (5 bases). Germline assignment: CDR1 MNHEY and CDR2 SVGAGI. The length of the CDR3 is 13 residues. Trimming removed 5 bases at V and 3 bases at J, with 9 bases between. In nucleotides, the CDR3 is TGTGCCAGCAGTAGGGAGAGGACAGATACGCAGTATTTT. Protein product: CASSRERTDTQYF.

The CDR3 coding sequence is TGTGCCAGCAGCTTAGCCCCTAGTGGCTACGAGCAGTACTTC. Residues: CASSLAPSGYEQYF. The chain couples TRBV7-2 to TRBJ2-7; D remains ambiguous. In germline, CDR1 is SGHTA, CDR2 FQGNSA. Trimming shortened V by 0 bases and J by 3 bases, and 9 bases separated the two germline ends. The length of the CDR3 is 14 residues.